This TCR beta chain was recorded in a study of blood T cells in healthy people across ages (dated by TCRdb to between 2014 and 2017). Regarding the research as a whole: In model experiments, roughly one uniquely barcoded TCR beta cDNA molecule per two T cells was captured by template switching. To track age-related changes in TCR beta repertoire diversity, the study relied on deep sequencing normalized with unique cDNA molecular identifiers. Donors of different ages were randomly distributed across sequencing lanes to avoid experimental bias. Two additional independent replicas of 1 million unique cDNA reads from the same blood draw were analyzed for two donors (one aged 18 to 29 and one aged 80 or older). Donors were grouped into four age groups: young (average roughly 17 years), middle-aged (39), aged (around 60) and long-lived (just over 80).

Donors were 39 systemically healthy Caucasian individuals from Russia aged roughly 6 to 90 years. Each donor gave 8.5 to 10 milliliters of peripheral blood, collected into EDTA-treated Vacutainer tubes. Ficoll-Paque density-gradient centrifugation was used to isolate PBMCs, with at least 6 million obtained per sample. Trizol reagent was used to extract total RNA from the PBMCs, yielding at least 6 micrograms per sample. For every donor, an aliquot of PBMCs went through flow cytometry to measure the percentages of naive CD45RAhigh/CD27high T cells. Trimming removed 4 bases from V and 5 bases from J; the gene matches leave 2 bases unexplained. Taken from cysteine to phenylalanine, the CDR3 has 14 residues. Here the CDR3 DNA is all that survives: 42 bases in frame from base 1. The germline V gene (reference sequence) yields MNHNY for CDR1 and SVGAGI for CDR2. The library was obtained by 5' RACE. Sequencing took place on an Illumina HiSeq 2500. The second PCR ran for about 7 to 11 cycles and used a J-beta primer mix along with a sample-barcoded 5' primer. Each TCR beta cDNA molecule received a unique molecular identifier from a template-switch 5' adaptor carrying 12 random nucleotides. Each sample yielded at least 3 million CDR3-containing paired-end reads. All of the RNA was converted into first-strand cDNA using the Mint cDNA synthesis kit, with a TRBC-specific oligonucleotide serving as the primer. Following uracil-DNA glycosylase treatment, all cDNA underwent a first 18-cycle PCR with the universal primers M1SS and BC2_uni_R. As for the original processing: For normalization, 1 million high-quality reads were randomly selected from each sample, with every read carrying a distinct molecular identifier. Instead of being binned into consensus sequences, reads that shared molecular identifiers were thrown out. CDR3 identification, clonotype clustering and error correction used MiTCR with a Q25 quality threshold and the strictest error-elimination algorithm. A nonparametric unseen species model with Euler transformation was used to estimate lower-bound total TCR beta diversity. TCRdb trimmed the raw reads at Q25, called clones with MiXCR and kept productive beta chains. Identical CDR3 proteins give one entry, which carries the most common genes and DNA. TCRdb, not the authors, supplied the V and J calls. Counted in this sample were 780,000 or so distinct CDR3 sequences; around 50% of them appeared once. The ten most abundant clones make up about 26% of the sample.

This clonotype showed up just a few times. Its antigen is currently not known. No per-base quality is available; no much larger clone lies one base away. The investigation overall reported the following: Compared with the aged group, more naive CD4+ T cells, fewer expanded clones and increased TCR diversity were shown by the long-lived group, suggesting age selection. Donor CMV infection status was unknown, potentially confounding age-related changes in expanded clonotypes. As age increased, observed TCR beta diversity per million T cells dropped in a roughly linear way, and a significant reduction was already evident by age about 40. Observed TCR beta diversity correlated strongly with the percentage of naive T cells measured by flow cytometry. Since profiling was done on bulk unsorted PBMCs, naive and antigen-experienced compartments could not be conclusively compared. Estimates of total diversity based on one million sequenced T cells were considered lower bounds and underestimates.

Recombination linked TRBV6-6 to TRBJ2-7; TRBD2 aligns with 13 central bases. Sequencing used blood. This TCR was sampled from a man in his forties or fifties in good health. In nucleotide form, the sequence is TGTGCCAGCAGTTGGACTAGCGGGAGTAACGAGCAGTACTTC. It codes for CASSWTSGSNEQYF.